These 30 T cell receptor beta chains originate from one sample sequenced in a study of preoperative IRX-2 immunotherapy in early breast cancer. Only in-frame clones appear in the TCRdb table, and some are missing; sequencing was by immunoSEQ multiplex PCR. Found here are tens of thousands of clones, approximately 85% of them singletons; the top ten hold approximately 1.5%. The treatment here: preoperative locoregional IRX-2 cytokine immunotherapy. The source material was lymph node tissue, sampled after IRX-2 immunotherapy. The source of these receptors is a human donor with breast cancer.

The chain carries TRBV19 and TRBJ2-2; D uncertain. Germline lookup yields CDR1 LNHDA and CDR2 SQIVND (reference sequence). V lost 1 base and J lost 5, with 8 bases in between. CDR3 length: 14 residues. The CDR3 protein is CASSIVVGTGELFF. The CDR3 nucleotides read TGTGCCAGTAGTATAGTAGTGGGAACCGGGGAGCTGTTTTTT.

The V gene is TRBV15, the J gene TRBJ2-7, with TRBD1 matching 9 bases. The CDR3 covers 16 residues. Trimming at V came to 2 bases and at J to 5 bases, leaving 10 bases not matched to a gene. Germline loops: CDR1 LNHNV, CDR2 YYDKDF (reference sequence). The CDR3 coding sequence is TGTGCCACCAGCAGAACCATGGACAGGGGAGTCAACGAGCAGTACTTC. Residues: CATSRTMDRGVNEQYF.

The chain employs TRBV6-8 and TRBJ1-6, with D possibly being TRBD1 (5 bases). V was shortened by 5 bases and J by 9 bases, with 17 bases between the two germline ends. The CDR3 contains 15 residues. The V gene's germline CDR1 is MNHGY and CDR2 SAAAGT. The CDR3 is CASSPIGGVGSPLHF. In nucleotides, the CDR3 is TGTGCCAGCAGTCCCATCGGGGGGGTCGGTTCACCCCTCCACTTT.

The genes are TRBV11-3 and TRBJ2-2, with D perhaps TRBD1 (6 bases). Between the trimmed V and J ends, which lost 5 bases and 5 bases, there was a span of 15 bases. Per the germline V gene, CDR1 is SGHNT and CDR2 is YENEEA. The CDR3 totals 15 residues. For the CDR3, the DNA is TGTGCCAGCAGCCCTGGACAGCGTGAAACCGGGGAGCTGTTTTTT. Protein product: CASSPGQRETGELFF.

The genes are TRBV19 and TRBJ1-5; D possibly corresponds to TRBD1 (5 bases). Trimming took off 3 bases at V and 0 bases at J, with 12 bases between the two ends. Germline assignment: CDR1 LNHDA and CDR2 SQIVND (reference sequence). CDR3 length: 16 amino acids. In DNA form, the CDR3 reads TGTGCCAGTAGTATGGGGGGAGGAATTAGCAATCAGCCCCAGCATTTT. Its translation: CASSMGGGISNQPQHF.

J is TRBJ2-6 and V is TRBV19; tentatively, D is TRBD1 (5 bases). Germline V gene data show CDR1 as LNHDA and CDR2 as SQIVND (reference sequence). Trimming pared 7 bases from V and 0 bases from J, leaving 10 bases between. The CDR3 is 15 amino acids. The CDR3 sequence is CASKDSHSGANVLTF. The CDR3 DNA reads TGTGCCAGTAAAGACAGTCACTCTGGGGCCAACGTCCTGACTTTC.

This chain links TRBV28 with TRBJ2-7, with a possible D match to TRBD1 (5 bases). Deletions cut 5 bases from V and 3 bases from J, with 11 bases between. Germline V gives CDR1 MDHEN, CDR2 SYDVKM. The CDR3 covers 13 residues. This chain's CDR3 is CASSPSDSYEQYF. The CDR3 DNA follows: TGTGCCAGCAGTCCCAGTGACAGCTACGAGCAGTACTTC.

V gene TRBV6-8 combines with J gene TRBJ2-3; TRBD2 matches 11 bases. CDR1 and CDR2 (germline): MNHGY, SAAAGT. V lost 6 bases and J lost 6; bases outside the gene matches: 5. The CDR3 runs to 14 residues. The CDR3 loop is CASSLAGGPDTQYF. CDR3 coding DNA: TGTGCCAGCAGCTTAGCGGGGGGGCCTGATACGCAGTATTTT.

CDR3 amino acids: CASSQDRGAGWGTIYF. The DNA of the CDR3 is TGTGCCAGCAGCCAAGATCGAGGGGCCGGATGGGGCACCATATATTTT. The gene calls are TRBV14 and TRBJ1-3; the D gene is possibly TRBD1 (5 bases). CDR1 SGHDN and CDR2 FVKESK come from the germline V gene. This CDR3 comprises 16 residues. V lost 0 bases and J lost 9, with 18 bases in between.

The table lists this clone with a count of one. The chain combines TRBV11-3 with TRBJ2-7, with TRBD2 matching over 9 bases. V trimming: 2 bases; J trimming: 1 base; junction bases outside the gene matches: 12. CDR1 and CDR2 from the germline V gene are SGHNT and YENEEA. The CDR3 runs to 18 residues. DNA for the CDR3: TGTGCCAGCAGCTTAAGGGTCTCGGGGACTAGCAATTCCTACGAGCAGTACTTC. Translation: CASSLRVSGTSNSYEQYF.

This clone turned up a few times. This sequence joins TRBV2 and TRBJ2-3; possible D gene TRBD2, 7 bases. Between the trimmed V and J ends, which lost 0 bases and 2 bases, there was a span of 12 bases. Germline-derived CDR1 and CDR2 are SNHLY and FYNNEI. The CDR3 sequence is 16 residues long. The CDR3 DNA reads TGTGCCAGCAGTGAAGCACGCGGGGGCATCACAGATACGCAGTATTTT. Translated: CASSEARGGITDTQYF.

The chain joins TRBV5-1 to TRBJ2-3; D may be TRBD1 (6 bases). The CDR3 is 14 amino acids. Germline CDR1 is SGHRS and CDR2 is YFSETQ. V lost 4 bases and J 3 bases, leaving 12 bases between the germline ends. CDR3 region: CASSRDKLTDTQYF. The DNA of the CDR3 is TGCGCCAGCAGCCGGGACAAGTTAACAGATACGCAGTATTTT.

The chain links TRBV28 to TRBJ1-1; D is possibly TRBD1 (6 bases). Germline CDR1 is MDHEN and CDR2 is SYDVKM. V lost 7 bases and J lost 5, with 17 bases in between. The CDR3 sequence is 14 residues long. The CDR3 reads CASTFGQLGTEAFF. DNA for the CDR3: TGTGCCAGCACGTTCGGACAGTTGGGAACTGAAGCTTTCTTT. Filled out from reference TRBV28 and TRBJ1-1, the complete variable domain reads DVKVTQSSRYLVKRTGEKVFLECVQDMDHENMFWYRQDPGLGLRLIYFSYDVKMKEKGDIPEGYSVSREKKERFSLILESASTNQTSMYLCASTFGQLGTEAFFGQGTRLTVV.

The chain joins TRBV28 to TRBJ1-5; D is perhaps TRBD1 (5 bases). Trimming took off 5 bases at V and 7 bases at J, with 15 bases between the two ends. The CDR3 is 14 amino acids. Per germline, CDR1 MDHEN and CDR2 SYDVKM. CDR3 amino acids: CASSPNLRVQPQHF. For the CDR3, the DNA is TGTGCCAGCAGTCCCAACCTCAGGGTACAGCCCCAGCATTTT.

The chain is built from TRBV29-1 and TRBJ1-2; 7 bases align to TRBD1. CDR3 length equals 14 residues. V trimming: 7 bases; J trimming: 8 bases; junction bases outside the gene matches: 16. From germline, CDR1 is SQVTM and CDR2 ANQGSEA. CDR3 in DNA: TGCAGCGCCGGAAGACAGGGTTCGATGGGGGGCTACACCTTC. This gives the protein CSAGRQGSMGGYTF.

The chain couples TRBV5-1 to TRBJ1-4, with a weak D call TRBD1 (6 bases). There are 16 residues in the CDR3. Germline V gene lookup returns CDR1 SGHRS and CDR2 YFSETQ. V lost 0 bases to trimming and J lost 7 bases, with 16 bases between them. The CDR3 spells CASSLGGTRRSEKLFF. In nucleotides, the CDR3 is TGCGCCAGCAGCTTGGGGGGGACAAGGAGAAGTGAAAAACTGTTTTTT.

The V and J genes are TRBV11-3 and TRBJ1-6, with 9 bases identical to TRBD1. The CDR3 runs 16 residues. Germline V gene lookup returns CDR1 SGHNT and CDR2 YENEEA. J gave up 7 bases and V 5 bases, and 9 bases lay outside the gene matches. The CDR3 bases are TGTGCCAGCAGCCGTCCCTCAGGACAGGGGAATTCACCCCTCCACTTT. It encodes CASSRPSGQGNSPLHF.

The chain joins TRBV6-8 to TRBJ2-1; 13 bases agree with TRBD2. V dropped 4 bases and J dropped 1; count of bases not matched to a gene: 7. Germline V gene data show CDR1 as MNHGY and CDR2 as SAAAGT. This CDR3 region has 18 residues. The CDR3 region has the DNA TGTGCCAGCAGTTTCACTAGCGGGGGGGCCGGGTCCTACAATGAGCAGTTCTTC. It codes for CASSFTSGGAGSYNEQFF.

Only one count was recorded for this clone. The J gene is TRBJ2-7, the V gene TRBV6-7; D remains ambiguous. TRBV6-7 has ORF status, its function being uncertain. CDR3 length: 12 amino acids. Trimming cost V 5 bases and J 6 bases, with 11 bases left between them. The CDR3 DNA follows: TGTGCCAGCAGTGAACTTAAGGGCGAGCAGTACTTC. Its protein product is CASSELKGEQYF.

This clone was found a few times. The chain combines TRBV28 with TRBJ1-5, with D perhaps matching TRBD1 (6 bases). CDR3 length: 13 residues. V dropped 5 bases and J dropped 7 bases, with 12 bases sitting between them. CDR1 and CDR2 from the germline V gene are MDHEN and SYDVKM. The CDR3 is CASSQQGWQPQHF. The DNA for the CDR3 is TGTGCCAGCAGTCAACAGGGTTGGCAGCCCCAGCATTTT.

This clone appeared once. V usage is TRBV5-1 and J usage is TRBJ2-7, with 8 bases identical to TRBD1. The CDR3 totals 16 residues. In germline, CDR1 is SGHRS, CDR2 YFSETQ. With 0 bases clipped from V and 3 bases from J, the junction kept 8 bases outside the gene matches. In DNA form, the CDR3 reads TGCGCCAGCAGCTTGGGGACAGGGTTCTCTTACTACGAGCAGTACTTC. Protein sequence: CASSLGTGFSYYEQYF.

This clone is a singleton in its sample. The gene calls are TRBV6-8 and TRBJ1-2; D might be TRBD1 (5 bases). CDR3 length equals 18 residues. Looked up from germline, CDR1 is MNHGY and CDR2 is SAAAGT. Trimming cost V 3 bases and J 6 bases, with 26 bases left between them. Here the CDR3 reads CASSYTGTLRDLSDGYTF. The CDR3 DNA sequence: TGTGCCAGCAGTTATACGGGGACTCTCAGAGACCTCTCTGATGGCTACACCTTC.

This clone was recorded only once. As DNA, the CDR3 is TGTGCCAGCAGCTTGTTTCGCCGGGACAGGAACACCGGGGAGCTGTTTTTT. This sequence encodes CASSLFRRDRNTGELFF. This rearrangement joins TRBV7-4 to TRBJ2-2; 7 nucleotides match TRBD1. This CDR3 has 17 residues. Germline CDR1 and CDR2: SGHVT and SQSDAQ. V lost 3 bases, J lost 1 base, and 8 bases stayed unmatched.

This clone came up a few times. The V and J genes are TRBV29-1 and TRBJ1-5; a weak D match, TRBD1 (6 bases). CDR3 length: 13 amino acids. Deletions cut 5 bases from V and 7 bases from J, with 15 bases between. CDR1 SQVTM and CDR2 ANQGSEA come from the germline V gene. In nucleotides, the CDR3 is TGCAGCGTTACCAGGGGCGATAGACAGCCCCAGCATTTT. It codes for CSVTRGDRQPQHF. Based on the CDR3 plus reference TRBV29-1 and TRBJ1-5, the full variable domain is SAVISQKPSRDICQRGTSLTIQCQVDSQVTMMFWYRQQPGQSLTLIATANQGSEATYESGFVIDKFPISRPNLTFSTLTVSNMSPEDSSIYLCSVTRGDRQPQHFGDGTRLSIL.

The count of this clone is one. For the CDR3, the DNA is TGTGCCAGCGACCAAACAGGGAATCACTATGGCTACACCTTC. It encodes CASDQTGNHYGYTF. V gene TRBV28 combines with J gene TRBJ1-2, with D maybe TRBD1 (6 bases). The V gene lost 8 bases and the J gene lost 3 bases, with 16 bases spanning the gap. The CDR3 extends over 14 amino acids. The germline CDR1 and CDR2 sequences are MDHEN and SYDVKM.

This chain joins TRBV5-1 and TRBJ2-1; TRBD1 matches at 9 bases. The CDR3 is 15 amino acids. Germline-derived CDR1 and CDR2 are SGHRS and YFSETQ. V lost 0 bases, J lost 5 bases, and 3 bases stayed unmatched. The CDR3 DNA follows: TGCGCCAGCAGCTTGGGGGGACAGGGACACAATGAGCAGTTCTTC. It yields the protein CASSLGGQGHNEQFF.

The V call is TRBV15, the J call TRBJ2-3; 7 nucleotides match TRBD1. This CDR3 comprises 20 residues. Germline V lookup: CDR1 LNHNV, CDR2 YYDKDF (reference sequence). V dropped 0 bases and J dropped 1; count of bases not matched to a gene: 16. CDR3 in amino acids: CATSRDRILRDSKRTDTQYF. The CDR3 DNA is TGTGCCACCAGCAGAGACCGAATCTTACGGGACAGCAAACGCACAGATACGCAGTATTTT.

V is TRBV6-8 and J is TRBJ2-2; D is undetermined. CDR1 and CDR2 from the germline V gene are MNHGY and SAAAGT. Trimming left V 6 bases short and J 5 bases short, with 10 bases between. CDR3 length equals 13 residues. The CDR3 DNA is TGTGCCAGCAGCCGGAGAGGAACCGGGGAGCTGTTTTTT. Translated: CASSRRGTGELFF.

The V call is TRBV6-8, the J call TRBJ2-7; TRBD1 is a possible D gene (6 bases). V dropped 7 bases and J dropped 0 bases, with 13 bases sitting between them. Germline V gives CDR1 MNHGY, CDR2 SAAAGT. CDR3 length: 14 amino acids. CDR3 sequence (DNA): TGTGCCAGCACCCAGGGGTTTATCTCCTACGAGCAGTACTTC. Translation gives CASTQGFISYEQYF.

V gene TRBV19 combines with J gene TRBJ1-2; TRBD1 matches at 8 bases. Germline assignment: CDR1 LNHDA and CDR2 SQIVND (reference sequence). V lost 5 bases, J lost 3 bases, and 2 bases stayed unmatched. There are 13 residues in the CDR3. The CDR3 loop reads CASSPDRDYGYTF. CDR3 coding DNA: TGTGCCAGTAGTCCGGACAGGGACTATGGCTACACCTTC.